This TCR beta chain was observed in a study of OX40 agonist ivuxolimab in advanced cancers. Study summary: Of mixed ages from roughly 23 to 80 and averaging approximately 60 years, the group was 65% to 85% male.

Trimming removed 2 bases at V and 5 bases at J, with 25 bases between. The CDR3 has 18 amino acids. Germline CDR1 MGHRA, CDR2 YSYEKL. Study-level findings and limits: The antigens recognized by the expanded peripheral T cells, that is their antigen specificity, were not determined. There were also nonresponders showing low normalized T-cell clonal expansion.

Remarks on this clone: The antigen is unknown.

Repertoires were generated with immunoSEQ multiplex PCR, while TCRdb's copy carries only in-frame clones and drops some. Of some 80,000 clones in the sample, 86% were seen once. The chain couples TRBV4-1 to TRBJ2-7; TRBD2 is a possible D gene (7 bases). The specimen comprised CD4+ or CD8+ T cells sorted from blood, sampled in a trial of the OX40 agonist ivuxolimab. This TCR derives from an adult with an advanced solid tumor such as melanoma, head and neck, liver or kidney cancer. CDR3: CASSQLSGMGGPGHEQYF. The CDR3 DNA is TGCGCCAGCAGCCAATTATCGGGGATGGGGGGGCCGGGCCACGAGCAGTACTTC.